The text below deals with one T cell receptor beta chain. Authors' methods: Amplification from reference gene primers served as the basis for estimated nucleated cell counts. Data came from immunoSEQ multiplex PCR; TCRdb stores just in-frame clones and leaves some out. V and J calls plus clone size are reproduced from that table; the DNA served to infer D and trimming. The table records fewer than 180,000 clones, around 90% of them present only once. The source of the sample is a study of blood T cell repertoires in COVID-19. Overall study context: Whether acute or convalescent, the COVID-19 samples came from the United States, Italy and Spain. The cDNA or gDNA used as material had been derived from T cells, B-cell-depleted T cells, or PBMCs.

The CDR3 covers 14 residues. CDR1 and CDR2 from the germline V gene are SGHTA and FQGTGA. V was trimmed by 2 bases and J by 4 bases, leaving 11 bases between them. The sequencing input was peripheral blood. This sequence originates from a woman aged 55-75 years with active or convalescent COVID-19. The chain couples TRBV7-3 to TRBJ1-2; D perhaps matches TRBD1 (5 bases). The CDR3: CASSLDGDFYGYTF. As DNA, the CDR3 is TGTGCCAGCAGCTTAGATGGGGACTTCTATGGCTACACCTTC.